This entry lists 14 T cell receptor beta chains sequenced from one sample in a study of T cell responses to AZD1222 COVID-19 vaccine. Assay: immunoSEQ multiplex PCR; the TCRdb copy retains only in-frame clones and omits some. Here the sample spans 95,000 to 150,000 clones, about 89% being singletons. The source material was peripheral blood, sampled on day 0 of AZD1222 vaccination. All receptors come from an adult in good health.

The chain recombines TRBV5-4 with TRBJ2-2; 7 nucleotides line up with TRBD1. Trimming cost V 3 bases and J 2 bases; bases outside gene matches: 7. Germline V lookup: CDR1 SGHNT, CDR2 YYREEE (reference sequence). The CDR3 runs 16 residues. CDR3 in amino acids: CASSSTGAANTGELFF. The CDR3 DNA reads TGTGCCAGCAGCTCAACAGGGGCGGCTAACACCGGGGAGCTGTTTTTT.

V is TRBV7-2 and J is TRBJ1-1, with 10 bases that match TRBD1. The CDR3 extends over 15 amino acids. Trimming cost V 5 bases and J 4 bases; bases outside gene matches: 7. Germline CDR1 reads SGHTA; CDR2 reads FQGNSA. The CDR3 DNA reads as TGTGCCAGCAGCCCGAGACAGGGGGCTGGCACTGAAGCTTTCTTT. It codes for CASSPRQGAGTEAFF.

This clone has only a few counts. The chain carries TRBV27 and TRBJ2-7; D perhaps matches TRBD1 (5 bases). V lost 6 bases, J lost 0 bases, and 18 bases lay in between. The CDR3 contains 16 residues. Germline loops: CDR1 MNHEY, CDR2 SMNVEV (reference sequence). In DNA form, the CDR3 reads TGTGCCAGCAGCGATTTTTTGACAGCTAGCTCCTACGAGCAGTACTTC. It translates to CASSDFLTASSYEQYF.

The chain carries TRBV3-1 (or the pseudogene TRBV3-2) and TRBJ2-7; weak D call: TRBD2 (6 bases). Trimming took 1 base from V and 1 from J, leaving 11 bases between them. The germline gives CDR1 LGHDT, CDR2 YNNKEL (reference sequence). CDR3 size: 15 residues. As DNA, the CDR3 is TGTGCCAGCAGCCAAGTCGGGACTGTATCCTACGAGCAGTACTTC. Residues: CASSQVGTVSYEQYF.

V and J are TRBV7-9 and TRBJ1-2, with D unclear. The CDR3 is 13 residues long. The V gene's germline CDR1 is SEHNR and CDR2 FQNEAQ (reference sequence). The V end was cut by 4 bases, the J end by 3 bases, with 9 bases between. The CDR3 DNA is TGTGCCAGCAGCTCGGACCTAGACTATGGCTACACCTTC. Protein product: CASSSDLDYGYTF.

This clone appeared a single time. The V call is TRBV12-5, the J call TRBJ2-5; maybe TRBD1 (6 bases). The V end lost 1 base, the J end lost 2 bases, and 8 bases lay between the germline ends. The CDR3 consists of 14 residues. Germline V gene data show CDR1 as LGHNT and CDR2 as FRNRAP. DNA for the CDR3: TGTGCTAGTGGTTTGGGACAGGCGCAAGAGACCCAGTACTTC. This codes for CASGLGQAQETQYF.

The chain recombines TRBV5-1 with TRBJ1-2; D may be TRBD1 (6 bases). This CDR3 has 13 residues. Germline CDR1 and CDR2: SGHRS and YFSETQ. Deletions cut 4 bases from V and 8 bases from J, with 15 bases between. CDR3: CASSPDTGGGYTF. CDR3 DNA: TGCGCCAGCAGCCCGGACACTGGGGGCGGCTACACCTTC.

This clone has more than one count but fewer than ten. This chain connects TRBV7-8 to TRBJ2-2; 7 bases match TRBD1. Germline V lookup: CDR1 SGHVS, CDR2 FQNEAQ. The CDR3 contains 13 residues. Trimming removed 7 bases from V and 6 bases from J; junction bases left unmatched: 5. CDR3 region: CASNDRVAGELFF. Here the CDR3 DNA reads TGTGCCAGCAACGACAGGGTGGCCGGGGAGCTGTTTTTT. Drawing the rest from reference TRBV7-8 and TRBJ2-2, the complete variable domain is GAGVSQSPRYKVAKRGQDVALRCDPISGHVSLFWYQQALGQGPEFLTYFQNEAQLDKSGLPSDRFFAERPEGSVSTLKIQRTQQEDSAVYLCASNDRVAGELFFGEGSRLTVL.

This chain connects TRBV6-5 to TRBJ2-1; D tentatively reads TRBD1 or TRBD2 (5 bases each). The CDR3 covers 15 residues. The ends were cut back, 6 bases at V and 6 bases at J, with 18 bases in the middle. Germline V lookup: CDR1 MNHEY, CDR2 SVGAGI. This chain's CDR3 is CASRLGTRMVNEQFF. For the CDR3, the DNA is TGTGCCAGCAGACTTGGGACCAGGATGGTCAATGAGCAGTTCTTC.

This chain links TRBV18 with TRBJ1-3, with 9 bases aligning to TRBD1. In germline, CDR1 is KGHSH, CDR2 LQKENI. Unmatched junction bases numbered 6, after V lost 3 bases and J lost 3 bases. The CDR3 loop spans 16 amino acids. CDR3 region: CASSPTADRGGNTIYF. The CDR3 bases are TGTGCCAGCTCACCGACCGCGGACAGGGGTGGAAACACCATATATTTT.

J is TRBJ2-3 and V is TRBV7-3; TRBD1 matches 7 bases. V lost 3 bases, J lost 5 bases, and 11 bases stayed unmatched. Germline V lookup: CDR1 SGHTA, CDR2 FQGTGA. The CDR3 loop spans 16 amino acids. The CDR3, as DNA: TGTGCCAGCAGCTTCGGGGCTGGCAGGGGGAAAGATACGCAGTATTTT. Its translation: CASSFGAGRGKDTQYF.

The chain has TRBV3-1 (or the pseudogene TRBV3-2) and TRBJ2-7, with TRBD1 matching 7 bases. Losses at the gene ends were 2 bases for V and 6 bases for J; bases not matched to a gene: 1. Germline CDR1 and CDR2: LGHDT and YNNKEL (reference sequence). CDR3 length: 12 amino acids. The CDR3 coding sequence is TGTGCCAGCAGCCAAACAGGGGCCGAGCAGTACTTC. This sequence encodes CASSQTGAEQYF.

With respect to this clone: At one end the junction does not follow the germline gene, possibly because of a read error. The chain employs TRBV30 and TRBJ2-1; D is unresolved. CDR1 and CDR2 (germline): GTSNPN, SVGIG (reference sequence). The CDR3 totals 12 residues. In DNA, the CDR3 is TGTGCCTGGAGTATAAGGGCCGACTCTTCGATCTTC. This gives the protein CAWSIRADSSIF. The entire variable domain, with the rest obtained from reference TRBV30 and TRBJ2-1, is as follows: SQTIHQWPATLVQPVGSPLSLECTVEGTSNPNLYWYRQAAGRGLQLLFYSVGIGQISSEVPQNLSASRPQDRQFILSSKKLLLSDSGFYLCAWSIRADSSIFGPGTRLTVL.

The chain combines TRBV6-2 or TRBV6-3 with TRBJ2-7; D is perhaps TRBD1 or TRBD2 (5 bases each). This CDR3 region has 14 residues. Between the trimmed V and J ends, which lost 4 bases and 4 bases, there was a span of 14 bases. From germline, CDR1 is MNHEY and CDR2 SVGEGT. CDR3 DNA: TGTGCCAGCAGTTGGGGGAATCTAGTGTACGAGCAGTACTTC. Its translation: CASSWGNLVYEQYF.